Following are 31 T cell receptor beta chains from one sample sequenced in a study of cytomegalovirus exposure and HLA in healthy donors. PCR was performed using 60 Vbeta and 13 Jbeta primers. Generated by immunoSEQ multiplex PCR, the TCRdb table keeps only in-frame clones and is missing some. In the table there are about 98,000 clones, under 70% of which are singletons. Sequenced input: PBMCs. The receptor source for this set is a man aged 50 to 59 in good health and CMV-seronegative.

The rearrangement links TRBV12-5 to TRBJ1-2; TRBD1 might be the D (6 bases). Trimming removed 6 bases from V and 2 bases from J, with 10 bases in between. This CDR3 spans 13 amino acids. Looked up from germline, CDR1 is LGHNT and CDR2 is FRNRAP. The CDR3 DNA follows: TGTGCTAGTGGCATTGGACAGAACTATGGCTACACCTTC. Amino acid sequence: CASGIGQNYGYTF.

A note on this clone: Germline is not matched at one junction end, which may reflect a read error. CDR3 nucleotide sequence: TGTGCCAGCAGAGAAGTAAGACAGGGAGCGGGCGGCTACACCTTC. It codes for CASREVRQGAGGYTF. The chain joins TRBV2 to TRBJ1-2; 7 positions match TRBD1. The CDR3 length is 15 residues. Germline V gene sequence: CDR1 SNHLY, CDR2 FYNNEI.

The J gene is TRBJ2-3, the V gene TRBV27; D possibly corresponds to TRBD2 (7 bases). The V and J ends lost 1 base and 6 bases respectively, with 11 bases between them. The CDR3 contains 14 residues. Germline CDR1 reads MNHEY; CDR2 reads SMNVEV (reference sequence). The CDR3 spells CASSLWRGPDTQYF. The CDR3 bases are TGTGCCAGCAGTTTATGGCGGGGGCCCGATACGCAGTATTTT.

This sequence joins TRBV4-3 and TRBJ2-6; 8 nucleotides line up with TRBD1. Trimming removed 0 bases from V and 2 bases from J; junction bases left unmatched: 9. The CDR3 covers 19 residues. Germline loops: CDR1 LGHNA, CDR2 YSLEER. CDR3 protein: CASSQESGTGTPGANVLTF. The CDR3 DNA follows: TGCGCCAGCAGCCAAGAATCCGGGACAGGAACACCTGGGGCCAACGTCCTGACTTTC.

The chain uses TRBV11-3 and TRBJ1-2; no reliable D call. This CDR3 is built from 15 residues. Germline V gives CDR1 SGHNT, CDR2 YENEEA. The V end lost 5 bases, the J end lost 1 base, and 14 bases lay between the germline ends. The CDR3 loop is CASSHPDSSNYGYTF. CDR3 sequence (DNA): TGTGCCAGCAGCCACCCCGACTCAAGTAACTATGGCTACACCTTC.

Note on this clone: Mismatch with germline at one junction end may stem from a read error. CDR3 region: CASSSQGIRQSQHF. In DNA form, the CDR3 reads TGTGCCAGCAGTTCGCAGGGTATCCGTCAGTCCCAGCATTTT. This chain joins TRBV28 and TRBJ1-5; a weak D match, TRBD1 (5 bases). This CDR3 spans 14 amino acids. The germline V gene encodes CDR1 MDHEN and CDR2 SYDVKM.

This chain connects TRBV7-9 to TRBJ1-5; no clear D gene. V dropped 5 bases and J dropped 0 bases, with 14 bases sitting between them. Germline V gene sequence: CDR1 SEHNR, CDR2 FQNEAQ (reference sequence). The CDR3 is 16 amino acids. The CDR3 here is CASSLGEGYSNQPQHF. The CDR3 DNA reads as TGTGCCAGCAGCCTCGGGGAGGGATATAGCAATCAGCCCCAGCATTTT.

In the case of this clone: One end of the junction fails to match germline, which may point to a read error. This chain joins TRBV7-9 and TRBJ2-7, with a tentative D call TRBD2 (6 bases). This CDR3 has 12 residues. CDR1 is SEHNR and CDR2 is FQNEAQ in the germline V gene (reference sequence). CDR3 sequence: CASSFRRRGGGW. Written as DNA, the CDR3 is TGTGCCAGCAGTTTTAGGAGAAGGGGCGGAGGGTGG.

V usage is TRBV5-1 and J usage is TRBJ2-7; tentatively, D is TRBD1 (6 bases). CDR3 size: 14 residues. V shed 4 bases and J shed 3 bases, with 14 bases lying between them. Germline CDR1 reads SGHRS; CDR2 reads YFSETQ. The CDR3 reads CASSLQYRDYEQYF. The CDR3 coding sequence is TGCGCCAGCAGCCTACAGTACAGGGACTACGAGCAGTACTTC.

This chain connects TRBV10-2 to TRBJ1-1; 9 bases map to TRBD1. Per the germline V gene, CDR1 is WSHSY and CDR2 is SAAADI. V lost 5 bases, J lost 0 bases, and 7 bases stayed unmatched. This CDR3 is built from 16 residues. The CDR3 loop reads CASSKTGGRMNTEAFF. The CDR3, as DNA: TGCGCCAGCAGTAAGACAGGGGGTAGGATGAACACTGAAGCTTTCTTT.

This chain uses TRBV4-1 with TRBJ2-7; perhaps TRBD2 as D (5 bases). The CDR3 has 14 amino acids. V lost 5 bases and J lost 2, with 13 bases in between. Per the germline V gene, CDR1 is MGHRA and CDR2 is YSYEKL. The chain's CDR3 is CASSTDLAPYEQYF. The CDR3 nucleotides read TGCGCCAGCAGCACGGACTTAGCCCCCTACGAGCAGTACTTC.

The V and J genes are TRBV6-1 and TRBJ2-7; 8 nucleotides align to TRBD1. The CDR3 is made up of 14 amino acids. J was trimmed by 5 bases and V by 1 base; bases with no gene match: 4. The germline V gene has CDR1 MNHNS and CDR2 SASEGT. The CDR3 sequence is CASSEGGQVHEQYF. DNA of the CDR3: TGTGCCAGCAGTGAAGGGGGACAGGTCCACGAGCAGTACTTC.

The rearrangement uses TRBV18 and TRBJ2-1; D ambiguous. This CDR3 is built from 12 residues. Trimming removed 8 bases at V and 6 bases at J, with 11 bases between. Germline V gene data show CDR1 as KGHSH and CDR2 as LQKENI. This CDR3 reads CASTLNGNEQFF. The CDR3 DNA is TGTGCCAGCACCCTTAACGGCAATGAGCAGTTCTTC.

The chain couples TRBV18 to TRBJ2-2; 11 nucleotides match TRBD1. V gave up 0 bases and J gave up 6 bases; unmatched junction bases: 9. CDR1 KGHSH and CDR2 LQKENI come from the germline V gene. CDR3 length equals 18 residues. The CDR3 region has the DNA TGTGCCAGCTCACCACCAAGGACAGGGGGCGATGGTGCCGGGGAGCTGTTTTTT. This translates into CASSPPRTGGDGAGELFF.

The genes are TRBV29-1 and TRBJ1-4; 7 bases agree with TRBD1. CDR1 is SQVTM, CDR2 ANQGSEA, per germline. The V and J ends lost 7 bases and 8 bases, in that order; junction bases with no gene match: 10. The CDR3 consists of 13 residues. CDR3 coding DNA: TGCAGCGCTCGACAGGGACAAGGAGAAAAACTGTTTTTT. Translated: CSARQGQGEKLFF.

This chain uses TRBV18 with TRBJ1-5, with D tentatively TRBD1 (5 bases). The CDR3 has 14 amino acids. Trimming removed 4 bases at V and 7 bases at J, with 14 bases between. CDR1 and CDR2 from the germline V gene are KGHSH and LQKENI. The CDR3 DNA follows: TGTGCCAGCTCACGAGAACAGGTCGGGCAGCCCCAGCATTTT. It is translated as CASSREQVGQPQHF.

The chain employs TRBV4-2 and TRBJ2-1, with D possibly being TRBD2 (5 bases). CDR3 length: 16 amino acids. Germline V gene sequence: CDR1 LGHNA, CDR2 YNFKEQ. V lost 4 bases to trimming and J lost 3 bases, with 16 bases between them. The CDR3 nucleotides read TGTGCCAGCAGCCCCCAAAGCCTAGCACTCTACAATGAGCAGTTCTTC. It specifies CASSPQSLALYNEQFF.

The chain is built from TRBV5-1 and TRBJ2-7; 10 nucleotides line up with TRBD1. CDR3 length equals 15 residues. The germline gives CDR1 SGHRS, CDR2 YFSETQ. Germline trimming cut 3 bases from V and 1 base from J; bases unmatched to any gene: 4. DNA of the CDR3: TGCGCCAGCAGCTGGGGGACAGGGGTTTCCTACGAGCAGTACTTC. Protein product: CASSWGTGVSYEQYF.

This clone was seen a handful of times. The chain recombines TRBV6-5 with TRBJ2-7, with D tentatively TRBD2 (5 bases). Germline CDR1 reads MNHEY; CDR2 reads SVGAGI. The V and J ends lost 8 bases and 3 bases respectively, with 11 bases between them. The CDR3 sequence is 12 residues long. The CDR3, as DNA: TGTGCCAGCGGGCCTGGGAGCTACGAGCAGTACTTC. Translated, it gives CASGPGSYEQYF.

A remark on this clone: The same CDR3 can be traced to other DNA sequences in this sample. This rearrangement joins TRBV27 to TRBJ2-1; D not certain. CDR3 size: 12 residues. The germline CDR1 and CDR2 sequences are MNHEY and SMNVEV (reference sequence). Trimming removed 3 bases from V and 6 bases from J, with 6 bases in between. The CDR3 DNA reads as TGTGCCAGCAGTTTTGGCGGCAATGAGCAGTTCTTC. This translates into CASSFGGNEQFF.

A few counts support this clone. This chain's CDR3 is CASSPGTGGSEKLFF. CDR3 bases: TGTGCCAGCAGTCCCGGGACAGGGGGGAGTGAAAAACTGTTTTTT. The chain recombines TRBV6-1 with TRBJ1-4, with 11 bases that match TRBD1. CDR1 is MNHNS and CDR2 is SASEGT in the germline V gene. The CDR3 extends over 15 amino acids. V lost 5 bases and J lost 7; bases outside the gene matches: 6.

This clone was observed a handful of times. V and J are TRBV4-2 and TRBJ2-5; TRBD2 agrees at 8 bases. From germline, CDR1 is LGHNA and CDR2 YNFKEQ. This CDR3 has 15 amino acids. The junction had 4 bases not matched to a gene; V was cut back by 2 bases and J by 2 bases. The CDR3 bases are TGTGCCAGCAGCCAACCAACTAGCGGACAAGAGACCCAGTACTTC. It encodes CASSQPTSGQETQYF.

The V call is TRBV4-1, the J call TRBJ1-2; D is unclear. Trimming took 3 bases from V and 4 from J, leaving 15 bases between them. CDR3 size: 15 residues. Looked up from germline, CDR1 is MGHRA and CDR2 is YSYEKL. DNA for the CDR3: TGCGCCAGCAGCCAGTCTACGAACGGTGGCTATGGCTACACCTTC. Translating gives CASSQSTNGGYGYTF.

The chain couples TRBV18 to TRBJ2-5, with 10 nucleotides matching TRBD2. The germline V gene has CDR1 KGHSH and CDR2 LQKENI. The CDR3 is made up of 17 amino acids. Germline trimming cut 2 bases from V and 5 bases from J; bases unmatched to any gene: 11. This CDR3 reads CASSPRNSGGPPETQYF. CDR3 DNA sequence: TGTGCCAGCTCACCAAGAAATAGCGGGGGGCCTCCTGAGACCCAGTACTTC. The full variable domain, with the rest looked up from reference TRBV18 and TRBJ2-5, is NAGVMQNPRHLVRRRGQEARLRCSPMKGHSHVYWYRQLPEEGLKFMVYLQKENIIDESGMPKERFSAEFPKEGPSILRIQQVVRGDSAAYFCASSPRNSGGPPETQYFGPGTRLLVL.

The chain combines TRBV10-3 with TRBJ1-1, with TRBD1 matching over 7 bases. The germline CDR1 and CDR2 sequences are ENHRY and SYGVKD. The CDR3 spans 15 residues. The V gene end was trimmed by 3 bases and the J gene end by 1 base; junction bases not matched to a gene: 5. The CDR3 loop is CAISDQGQRNTEAFF. The CDR3 DNA sequence: TGTGCCATCAGTGACCAGGGACAGCGGAACACTGAAGCTTTCTTT.

To note about this clone: The sample carries other DNA sequences with the same CDR3. The CDR3 is CASSPSRGYNEQFF. The CDR3 DNA reads TGTGCCAGCAGCCCGTCTAGGGGGTACAATGAGCAGTTCTTC. The J gene is TRBJ2-1, the V gene TRBV9, with D perhaps TRBD1 (6 bases). The CDR3 loop spans 14 amino acids. The V end lost 4 bases, the J end lost 4 bases, and 12 bases lay between the germline ends. CDR1 and CDR2 from the germline V gene are SGDLS and YYNGEE.

The rearrangement uses TRBV28 and TRBJ2-7, with 7 positions matching TRBD1. The CDR3 has 13 residues. Germline CDR1 is MDHEN and CDR2 is SYDVKM. The V gene end was trimmed by 9 bases and the J gene end by 5 bases; junction bases not matched to a gene: 10. The CDR3 reads CARYTGAAHEQYF. The DNA of the CDR3 is TGTGCCAGATACACAGGGGCAGCCCACGAGCAGTACTTC.

This clone qualifies as medium-sized (0.01 to 0.1%). V is TRBV4-3 and J is TRBJ2-1, with D unclear. The CDR3 contains 15 residues. The V and J ends lost 4 bases and 0 bases respectively, with 10 bases between them. Looked up from germline, CDR1 is LGHNA and CDR2 is YSLEER. The CDR3 nucleotides are TGCGCCAGCAGCCTATCAAAGAGCTCCTACAATGAGCAGTTCTTC. Its protein product is CASSLSKSSYNEQFF.

The chain has TRBV7-6 and TRBJ2-3; TRBD2 matches 16 bases. V trimming: 6 bases; J trimming: 1 base; junction bases outside the gene matches: 7. Germline CDR1 reads SGHVS; CDR2 reads FNYEAQ. The CDR3 sequence is 18 residues long. The CDR3 loop is CASSPGLAGGRGTDTQYF. CDR3 sequence (DNA): TGTGCCAGCAGTCCGGGACTAGCGGGGGGGAGAGGCACAGATACGCAGTATTTT.

The V and J genes are TRBV15 and TRBJ2-5, with 11 bases fitting TRBD2. The CDR3 runs to 15 residues. V dropped 4 bases and J dropped 2; count of bases not matched to a gene: 3. Per germline, CDR1 LNHNV and CDR2 YYDKDF (reference sequence). The CDR3 DNA is TGTGCCACCAGCAAAAGACTAGCGGGACAAGAGACCCAGTACTTC. Protein product: CATSKRLAGQETQYF.

The rearrangement links TRBV19 to TRBJ1-2; D not resolved. V lost 3 bases, J lost 8 bases, and 13 bases lay in between. Germline CDR1 is LNHDA and CDR2 is SQIVND (reference sequence). This CDR3 region has 13 residues. This CDR3 reads CASSIVPPGGYTF. CDR3 nucleotides: TGTGCCAGTAGTATCGTCCCCCCAGGAGGCTACACCTTC.